This T cell receptor beta chain originates from a study of human T cells and chemical hapten exposure. Germline V gene sequence: CDR1 SGDLS, CDR2 YYNGEE. V was pared by 0 bases and J by 8 bases, with 4 bases of the junction left unmatched. The CDR3 runs 14 residues. TCRdb itself ran the RACE reads through MiXCR, one entry per CDR3 protein. The sample contains 150,000 to 200,000 distinct CDR3 sequences, roughly 15% of which appear only once. The sample's time point: patch test 1, 2 weeks after DPC sensitization. Treatment of the sample: therapeutic diphenylcyclopropenone sensitization with weekly scalp DPC.

This sample comprised whole blood, obtained in connection with sensitization to the hapten diphenylcyclopropenone (DPC). The sequence derives from a woman in her 30s with alopecia areata. Some clones in this sample may be carry-over from other donors' samples. This chain connects TRBV9 to TRBJ2-1; 8 bases line up with TRBD1. CDR3 loop: CASSVVQGVDEQFF. The CDR3 nucleotides read TGTGCCAGCAGCGTAGTACAGGGGGTCGATGAGCAGTTCTTC.